The 5 T cell receptor beta chains presented below share a single source sample, sequenced in a study of siplizumab effects on memory and regulatory T cells. Method: immunoSEQ multiplex PCR; TCRdb's copy keeps in-frame clones and lacks some. The data hold 100,000 or so clones, with 92% observed a single time. Sequencing input: Tregs sorted from blood. The receptors originated from a human donor in good health.

This sequence joins TRBV4-2 and TRBJ1-5; maybe TRBD1 (6 bases). Germline lookup yields CDR1 LGHNA and CDR2 YNFKEQ. CDR3 size: 16 residues. Deletions cut 2 bases from V and 4 bases from J, with 15 bases between. This CDR3 reads CASSQTDRVYNQPQHF. CDR3 DNA sequence: TGTGCCAGCAGCCAAACGGACAGAGTTTATAATCAGCCCCAGCATTTT.

This chain links TRBV27 with TRBJ2-5; 7 bases match TRBD2. The CDR3 extends over 14 amino acids. After removal of 6 bases from V and 3 bases from J, the junction contained 7 bases not matched to a gene. Per the germline V gene, CDR1 is MNHEY and CDR2 is SMNVEV (reference sequence). CDR3 bases: TGTGCCAGCAGATCAACGGGGGGTAAAGAGACCCAGTACTTC. Translated: CASRSTGGKETQYF.

On this clone itself: Relative to the germline gene, one junction end is altered; a read error may explain this. The J gene is TRBJ2-7, the V gene TRBV7-9; D is undetermined. This CDR3 is 11 amino acids long. Germline lookup yields CDR1 SEHNR and CDR2 FQNEAQ (reference sequence). CDR3 nucleotide sequence: TGTGCCAGCAGCTTTTCGCGCGAGCAGTGCTTC. Translated: CASSFSREQCF.

The chain links TRBV14 to TRBJ2-1; D uncertain. From germline, CDR1 is SGHDN and CDR2 FVKESK. V lost 4 bases, J lost 4 bases, and 14 bases lay in between. The CDR3 extends over 15 amino acids. CDR3 nucleotide sequence: TGTGCCAGCAGCCTATATCTGGACGTTTACAATGAGCAGTTCTTC. The encoded protein is CASSLYLDVYNEQFF.

The rearrangement joins TRBV12-5 to TRBJ1-4; D unresolved. The CDR3 runs to 20 residues. Trimming shortened V by 2 bases and J by 1 base, and 23 bases separated the two germline ends. CDR1 is LGHNT, CDR2 FRNRAP, per germline. The CDR3 nucleotides read TGTGCTAGTGGTTTGTTCAGTTGGGTAGGAAAAGCCCAAACTAATGAAAAACTGTTTTTT. Protein product: CASGLFSWVGKAQTNEKLFF.